These 23 T cell receptor beta chains were sequenced from one sample in a study of control samples from healthy donors and cancer patients. This table comes from immunoSEQ multiplex PCR, and its TCRdb copy is limited to in-frame clones, with some not included. The repertoire consists of 90,000 or so clones, with approximately 86% occurring once and the leading ten covering over 1%. The specimen sequenced was blood. The receptors stem from a woman aged 50 to 60 in good health.

The gene calls are TRBV19 and TRBJ1-2; D possibly corresponds to TRBD1 (6 bases). Germline values: CDR1 LNHDA, CDR2 SQIVND (reference sequence). This CDR3 has 15 amino acids. V was cut by 7 bases and J by 8 bases, with 23 bases left in between. The CDR3 is CASTEAQGNRGGYTF. The CDR3 DNA reads as TGTGCCAGTACCGAGGCCCAGGGGAATCGAGGGGGCTACACCTTC.

The rearrangement uses TRBV19 and TRBJ1-4; TRBD1 matches 7 bases. This CDR3 comprises 15 residues. Per the germline V gene, CDR1 is LNHDA and CDR2 is SQIVND (reference sequence). J gave up 8 bases and V 5 bases, and 11 bases lay outside the gene matches. CDR3 protein: CASSVGTAFSEKLFF. The DNA for the CDR3 is TGTGCCAGTAGTGTCGGGACAGCGTTTAGCGAAAAACTGTTTTTT.

V gene TRBV3-1 (or the pseudogene TRBV3-2) combines with J gene TRBJ2-1, with 8 nucleotides matching TRBD2. This CDR3 has 17 residues. V shed 0 bases and J 7 bases; nucleotides not matched to a gene: 11. Germline V gene sequence: CDR1 LGHDT, CDR2 YNNKEL (reference sequence). The CDR3 is CASSQEEIAGRWNEQFF. The DNA of the CDR3 is TGTGCCAGCAGCCAAGAGGAGATAGCGGGGCGTTGGAATGAGCAGTTCTTC.

This chain links TRBV28 with TRBJ2-7; D might be TRBD2 (5 bases). This CDR3 is built from 13 residues. CDR1 and CDR2 from the germline V gene are MDHEN and SYDVKM. V lost 8 bases, J lost 0 bases, and 11 bases lay in between. The CDR3 loop is CASQPGSSYEQYF. CDR3 DNA: TGTGCCAGCCAACCGGGAAGCTCCTACGAGCAGTACTTC.

The J gene is TRBJ1-5, the V gene TRBV7-8; 9 bases fit TRBD1. Per germline, CDR1 SGHVS and CDR2 FQNEAQ. V lost 5 bases and J lost 2; bases outside the gene matches: 10. The CDR3 runs to 17 residues. CDR3 DNA sequence: TGTGCCAGCAGCCCCAGGCTGACAGGGGGAGGCAATCAGCCCCAGCATTTT. The encoded protein is CASSPRLTGGGNQPQHF.

This sequence joins TRBV7-9 and TRBJ2-7; D call uncertain. Between the trimmed V and J ends, which lost 1 base and 2 bases, there was a span of 3 bases. The CDR3 spans 12 residues. Germline-derived CDR1 and CDR2 are SEHNR and FQNEAQ (reference sequence). The CDR3 here is CASSLVAYEQYF. The CDR3 nucleotides are TGTGCCAGCAGCTTAGTGGCCTACGAGCAGTACTTC.

The V gene is TRBV19, the J gene TRBJ2-3; no reliable D call. Germline lookup yields CDR1 LNHDA and CDR2 SQIVND (reference sequence). V gave up 2 bases and J gave up 6 bases, with 6 bases separating them. The CDR3 spans 12 residues. The CDR3 region has the DNA TGTGCCAGTAGTATATCAGAGGATACGCAGTATTTT. This codes for CASSISEDTQYF.

This sequence joins TRBV28 and TRBJ1-4, with 8 bases matching TRBD1. From germline, CDR1 is MDHEN and CDR2 SYDVKM. The CDR3 has 14 amino acids. The V gene end was trimmed by 5 bases and the J gene end by 5 bases; junction bases not matched to a gene: 4. The CDR3 DNA follows: TGTGCCAGCAGTCCAGGGGGCCCAAATGAAAAACTGTTTTTT. Its protein product is CASSPGGPNEKLFF.

This clone was counted only a few times. The chain employs TRBV6-5 and TRBJ2-7; TRBD1 or TRBD2 may be the D gene (5 bases each). The CDR3 runs to 14 residues. Germline V lookup: CDR1 MNHEY, CDR2 SVGAGI. Trimming cost V 9 bases and J 7 bases, with 22 bases left between them. The CDR3 loop reads CASSRDPSTGEQYF. CDR3 coding DNA: TGTGCCAGTTCCCGGGACCCCTCCACGGGGGAGCAGTACTTC.

The gene calls are TRBV12-3 or TRBV12-4 and TRBJ2-7; D could derive from TRBD1 or TRBD2 (5 bases each). V was trimmed by 2 bases and J by 6 bases, leaving 11 bases between them. This CDR3 spans 13 amino acids. CDR3 protein: CASSLTRDGEQYF. The CDR3 bases are TGTGCCAGCAGTTTAACCAGGGACGGCGAGCAGTACTTC.

The genes are TRBV5-6 and TRBJ2-7; TRBD2 agrees at 8 bases. CDR3 size: 16 residues. With 2 bases clipped from V and 3 bases from J, the junction kept 10 bases outside the gene matches. CDR1 and CDR2 from the germline V gene are SGHDT and YYEEEE. The CDR3 DNA reads as TGTGCCAGCAGCTTTCTTGGGACTAGTGGAGGCTACGAGCAGTACTTC. It is translated as CASSFLGTSGGYEQYF.

This clone turned up a few times. V and J are TRBV25-1 and TRBJ2-7; 9 nucleotides match TRBD1. In germline, CDR1 is MGHDK, CDR2 SYGVNS. V lost 8 bases and J lost 2; bases outside the gene matches: 10. CDR3 length equals 15 residues. The CDR3 coding sequence is TGTGCCAGCTCAACCGGACAGGGGCTAACCTACGAGCAGTACTTC. Protein: CASSTGQGLTYEQYF.

This chain links TRBV19 with TRBJ1-4, with D hard to call. Germline V lookup: CDR1 LNHDA, CDR2 SQIVND (reference sequence). V was trimmed by 8 bases and J by 0 bases, leaving 16 bases between them. The CDR3 has 16 residues. The CDR3 nucleotides are TGTGCCAGTTCTGGAACTGGGGTTGCAACTAATGAAAAACTGTTTTTT. It specifies CASSGTGVATNEKLFF.

V is TRBV27 and J is TRBJ1-2; 7 bases are shared with TRBD1. Germline values: CDR1 MNHEY, CDR2 SMNVEV (reference sequence). This CDR3 contains 13 residues. With V trimmed by 4 bases and J by 5 bases, 4 bases remained unmatched. The CDR3 loop is CASSSGTAYGYTF. In DNA form, the CDR3 reads TGTGCCAGCAGTTCCGGGACAGCTTATGGCTACACCTTC.

V is TRBV7-3 and J is TRBJ1-1; TRBD1 agrees at 8 bases. V dropped 6 bases and J dropped 4; count of bases not matched to a gene: 4. CDR1 and CDR2 (germline): SGHTA, FQGTGA. The CDR3 covers 13 residues. The CDR3 loop is CASSSQGGTEAFF. CDR3 bases: TGTGCCAGCAGTTCACAGGGGGGCACTGAAGCTTTCTTT.

The chain couples TRBV5-1 to TRBJ2-7; maybe TRBD1 (5 bases). CDR1 SGHRS and CDR2 YFSETQ come from the germline V gene. V shed 3 bases and J shed 6 bases, with 19 bases lying between them. The CDR3 extends over 15 amino acids. The CDR3 protein is CASSSSAGPDTEQYF. For the CDR3, the DNA is TGCGCCAGCAGCTCAAGCGCAGGGCCAGACACCGAGCAGTACTTC.

This rearrangement joins TRBV11-2 to TRBJ2-2; unclear D gene. Trimming cost V 0 bases and J 5 bases, with 4 bases left between them. Germline V CDR1 and CDR2: SGHAT, FQNNGV. The CDR3 has 13 amino acids. This CDR3 is CASSLDRTGELFF. In DNA, the CDR3 is TGTGCCAGCAGCTTAGACAGAACCGGGGAGCTGTTTTTT.

This clone was seen only once. The rearrangement links TRBV5-4 to TRBJ1-2; TRBD1 might be the D (5 bases). V dropped 0 bases and J dropped 4 bases, with 10 bases sitting between them. The CDR3 is 14 amino acids. The germline V gene encodes CDR1 SGHNT and CDR2 YYREEE (reference sequence). CDR3 region: CASSLGQGTYGYTF. The CDR3 DNA sequence: TGTGCCAGCAGCTTGGGCCAGGGTACCTATGGCTACACCTTC.

This clone came up a few times. The chain couples TRBV5-1 to TRBJ2-1; 11 bases are a match to TRBD2. Germline V gene data show CDR1 as SGHRS and CDR2 as YFSETQ. The V segment lost 4 bases and the J segment 4 bases; nucleotides outside the gene matches: 13. This CDR3 region has 18 residues. This CDR3 reads CASSLNPISGGVYNEQFF. CDR3 sequence (DNA): TGCGCCAGCAGCCTTAATCCAATTAGCGGGGGGGTTTACAATGAGCAGTTCTTC. The full variable domain, rest sourced from reference TRBV5-1 and TRBJ2-1, is KAGVTQTPRYLIKTRGQQVTLSCSPISGHRSVSWYQQTPGQGLQFLFEYFSETQRNKGNFPGRFSGRQFSNSRSEMNVSTLELGDSALYLCASSLNPISGGVYNEQFFGPGTRLTVL.

The chain recombines TRBV19 with TRBJ1-2; D uncertain. V was pared by 6 bases and J by 10 bases, with 15 bases between. The CDR3 runs to 12 residues. Germline CDR1 LNHDA, CDR2 SQIVND (reference sequence). The CDR3 region has the DNA TGTGCCAGTAGCCAAAAGGGCCGGGTCTACACCTTC. Translated: CASSQKGRVYTF.

This clone was counted a few times. V gene TRBV5-6 combines with J gene TRBJ1-5, with 9 bases that match TRBD1. Unmatched junction bases numbered 4, after V lost 0 bases and J lost 6 bases. Germline loops: CDR1 SGHDT, CDR2 YYEEEE. The CDR3 is 15 residues long. CDR3 in DNA: TGTGCCAGCAGCTTGGCTGGGACAGGGCCTCAGCCCCAGCATTTT. Translated: CASSLAGTGPQPQHF.

The chain employs TRBV2 and TRBJ1-2; D is undetermined. The CDR3 sequence is 14 residues long. The germline V gene has CDR1 SNHLY and CDR2 FYNNEI. Trimming shortened V by 0 bases and J by 14 bases, and 19 bases separated the two germline ends. The CDR3 loop reads CASSEASVGREETF. The CDR3 bases are TGTGCCAGCAGTGAAGCGTCGGTTGGGCGAGAAGAAACCTTC.

This rearrangement joins TRBV11-3 to TRBJ1-3; D remains ambiguous. The CDR3 sequence is 14 residues long. The germline gives CDR1 SGHNT, CDR2 YENEEA. Trimming shortened V by 3 bases and J by 4 bases, and 10 bases separated the two germline ends. In DNA, the CDR3 is TGTGCCAGCAGCTTTGGTGCTGAGGGAAACACCATATATTTT. Protein product: CASSFGAEGNTIYF.